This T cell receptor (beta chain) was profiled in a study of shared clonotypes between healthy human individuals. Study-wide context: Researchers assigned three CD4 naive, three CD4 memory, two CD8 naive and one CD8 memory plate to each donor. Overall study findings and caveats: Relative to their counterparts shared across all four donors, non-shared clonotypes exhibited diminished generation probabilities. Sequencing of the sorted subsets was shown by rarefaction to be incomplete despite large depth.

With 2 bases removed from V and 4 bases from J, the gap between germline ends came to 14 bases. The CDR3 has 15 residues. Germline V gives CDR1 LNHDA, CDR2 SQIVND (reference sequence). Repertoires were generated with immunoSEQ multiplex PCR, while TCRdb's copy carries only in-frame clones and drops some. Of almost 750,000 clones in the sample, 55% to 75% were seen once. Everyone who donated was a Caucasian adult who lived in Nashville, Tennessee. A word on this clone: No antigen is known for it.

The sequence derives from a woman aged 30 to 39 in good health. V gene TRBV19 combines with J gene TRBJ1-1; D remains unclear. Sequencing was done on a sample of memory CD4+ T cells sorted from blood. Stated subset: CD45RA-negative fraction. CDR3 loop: CASSITAATSTEAFF. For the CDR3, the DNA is TGTGCCAGTAGTATAACCGCCGCGACGAGCACTGAAGCTTTCTTT.